This TCR beta chain was retrieved from a study of Graves' ophthalmopathy and Graves' hyperthyroidism. Study overall: Specimen type is peripheral blood, obtained at initial diagnosis before any treatment.

Amplifying from RNA transcripts, the study obtained TCR beta CDR3 regions. Investigators did first-round RT-PCR with HTBI primers, then second-round multiplex PCR. TCRdb fed the multiplex PCR reads into MiXCR, producing one record per CDR3 protein. The profile shows about 400,000 distinct CDR3 sequences, around 20% of them singletons. As diagnostic evidence, clinical symptoms, serum thyroxine, TRAb, thyroid ultrasound and orbital computed tomography were relied upon. This clonotype appeared a few times. This TCR was recovered from a woman between 18 and 30 years old with Graves' ophthalmopathy. Material for sequencing was peripheral blood.

As DNA, the CDR3 is TGTGCCAGCAGCCAAGGACAGGGAATGAGAGGCTACACCTTC. Translating gives CASSQGQGMRGYTF. The chain is built from TRBV6-1 and TRBJ1-2, with 8 bases that match TRBD1. CDR1 MNHNS and CDR2 SASEGT come from the germline V gene. After removal of 6 bases from V and 8 bases from J, the junction contained 11 bases not matched to a gene. This CDR3 has 14 amino acids.